This TCR beta chain comes out of a study of read filtering for tumor transcriptome and immune sequencing. Germline V gene sequence: CDR1 DFQATT, CDR2 SNEGSKA (reference sequence). This CDR3 has 12 amino acids. V was trimmed by 2 bases and J by 1 base, leaving 3 bases between them. This library used around 400 ng RNA and molecular barcoded adaptors spanning alpha/delta and beta/gamma chains. A single record per CDR3 protein comes from TCRdb applying MiXCR to the reads. The data hold 20,000 to 30,000 distinct CDR3 sequences, with around a fifth observed a single time. This clonotype was seen repeatedly, ten times or more.

The receptor comes from a donor at least 40 years old with multiple myeloma. Specimen: a population of CD138-negative cells sorted from bone marrow. The chain recombines TRBV20-1 with TRBJ1-5, with D uncertain. The CDR3 sequence is CSARSSNQPQHF. The CDR3 DNA follows: TGCAGTGCTAGAAGCAGCAATCAGCCCCAGCATTTT.